This TCR beta chain is drawn from a study of cytomegalovirus exposure and HLA in healthy donors. This clone is a singleton in its sample. Sequencing used immunoSEQ multiplex PCR; TCRdb keeps in-frame clones, though not all of them. Of hundreds of thousands of clones in the sample, around four fifths are singletons; the top ten hold 4.5% to 7%. CDR3 length: 13 residues. CDR1 and CDR2 from the germline V gene are MGHDK and SYGVNS. V dropped 6 bases and J dropped 5; count of bases not matched to a gene: 5. This TCR was recovered from a woman under 30 in good health and CMV-seronegative. The chain is built from TRBV25-1 and TRBJ1-1; 8 bases line up with TRBD1. Sequencing was performed on PBMCs. The CDR3 region is CASSAGGLTEAFF. The CDR3 DNA follows: TGTGCCAGCAGCGCAGGGGGCTTGACTGAAGCTTTCTTT.